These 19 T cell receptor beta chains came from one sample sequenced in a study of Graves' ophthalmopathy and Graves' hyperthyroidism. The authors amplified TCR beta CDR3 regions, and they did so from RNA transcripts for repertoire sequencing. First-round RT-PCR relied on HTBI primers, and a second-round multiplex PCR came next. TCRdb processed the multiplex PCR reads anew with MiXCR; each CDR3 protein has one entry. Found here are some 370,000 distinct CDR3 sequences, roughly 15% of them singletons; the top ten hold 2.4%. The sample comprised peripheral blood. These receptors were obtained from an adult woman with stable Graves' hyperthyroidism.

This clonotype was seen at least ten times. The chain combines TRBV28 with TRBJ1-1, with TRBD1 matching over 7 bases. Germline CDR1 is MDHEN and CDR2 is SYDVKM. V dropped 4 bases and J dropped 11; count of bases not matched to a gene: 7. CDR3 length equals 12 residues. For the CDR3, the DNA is TGTGCCAGCAGTTGGGGGACAGCGGAGGCTTTCTTT. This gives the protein CASSWGTAEAFF.

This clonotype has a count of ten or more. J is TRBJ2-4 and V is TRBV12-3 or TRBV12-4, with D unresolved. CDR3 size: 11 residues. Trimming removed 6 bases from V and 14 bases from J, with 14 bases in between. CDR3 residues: CASSIGRIKYF. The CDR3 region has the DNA TGTGCCAGCAGCATAGGACGAATTAAGTACTTC.

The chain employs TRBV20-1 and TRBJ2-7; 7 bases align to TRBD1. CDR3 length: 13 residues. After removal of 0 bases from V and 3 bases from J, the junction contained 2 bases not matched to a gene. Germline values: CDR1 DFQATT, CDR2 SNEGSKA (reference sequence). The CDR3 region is CSARENRGYEQYF. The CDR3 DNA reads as TGCAGTGCTAGAGAAAACAGGGGCTACGAGCAGTACTTC.

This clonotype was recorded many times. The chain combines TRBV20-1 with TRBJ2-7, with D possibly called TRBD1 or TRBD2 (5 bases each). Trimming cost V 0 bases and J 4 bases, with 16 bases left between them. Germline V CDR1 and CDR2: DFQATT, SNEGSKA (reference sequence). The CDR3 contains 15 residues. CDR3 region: CSARDAATGPYEQYF. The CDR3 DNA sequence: TGCAGTGCTAGAGATGCGGCCACGGGGCCGTACGAGCAGTACTTC.

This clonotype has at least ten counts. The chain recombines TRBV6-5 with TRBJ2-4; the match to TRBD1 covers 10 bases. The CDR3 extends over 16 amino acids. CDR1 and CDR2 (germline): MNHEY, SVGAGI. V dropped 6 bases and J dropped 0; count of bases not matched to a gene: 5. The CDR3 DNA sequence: TGTGCCAGCAGATCCCGGGACAGGGGAGCCAAAAACATTCAGTACTTC. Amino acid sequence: CASRSRDRGAKNIQYF.

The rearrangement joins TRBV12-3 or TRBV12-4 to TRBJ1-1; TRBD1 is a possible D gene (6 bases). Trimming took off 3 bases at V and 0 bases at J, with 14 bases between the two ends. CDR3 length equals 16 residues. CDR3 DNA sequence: TGTGCCAGCAGTTTGATTAACAGGGCCATGAACACTGAAGCTTTCTTT. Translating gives CASSLINRAMNTEAFF.

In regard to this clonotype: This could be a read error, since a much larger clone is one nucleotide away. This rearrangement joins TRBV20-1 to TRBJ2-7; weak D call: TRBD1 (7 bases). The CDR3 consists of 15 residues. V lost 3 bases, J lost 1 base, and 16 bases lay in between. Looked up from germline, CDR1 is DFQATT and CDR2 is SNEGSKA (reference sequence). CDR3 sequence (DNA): TGCAGTGCTAGGTCCAGGGCAGGGGGGTCCTACGAGCAGTACGTC. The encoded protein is CSARSRAGGSYEQYV.

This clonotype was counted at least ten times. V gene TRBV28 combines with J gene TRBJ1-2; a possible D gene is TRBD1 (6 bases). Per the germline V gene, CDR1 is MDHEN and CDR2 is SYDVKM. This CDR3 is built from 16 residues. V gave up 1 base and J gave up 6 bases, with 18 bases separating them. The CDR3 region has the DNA TGTGCCAGCAGTTTATCCACACAGGGACCTATCGATGGCTACACCTTC. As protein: CASSLSTQGPIDGYTF.

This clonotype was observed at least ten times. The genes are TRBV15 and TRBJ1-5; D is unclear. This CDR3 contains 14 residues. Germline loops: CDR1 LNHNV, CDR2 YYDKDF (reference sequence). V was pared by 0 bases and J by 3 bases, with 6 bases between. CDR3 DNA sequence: TGTGCCACCAGCAGAGATCATGACAATCAGCCCCAGCATTTT. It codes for CATSRDHDNQPQHF. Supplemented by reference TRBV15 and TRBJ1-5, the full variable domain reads DAMVIQNPRYQVTQFGKPVTLSCSQTLNHNVMYWYQQKSSQAPKLLFHYYDKDFNNEADTPDNFQSRRPNTSFCFLDIRSPGLGDTAMYLCATSRDHDNQPQHFGDGTRLSIL.

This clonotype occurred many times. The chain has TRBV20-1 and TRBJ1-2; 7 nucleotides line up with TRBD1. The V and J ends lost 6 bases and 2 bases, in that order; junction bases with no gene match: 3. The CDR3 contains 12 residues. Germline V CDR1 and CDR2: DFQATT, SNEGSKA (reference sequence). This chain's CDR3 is CSAIQGNYGYTF. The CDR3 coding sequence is TGCAGTGCCATACAGGGGAACTATGGCTACACCTTC.

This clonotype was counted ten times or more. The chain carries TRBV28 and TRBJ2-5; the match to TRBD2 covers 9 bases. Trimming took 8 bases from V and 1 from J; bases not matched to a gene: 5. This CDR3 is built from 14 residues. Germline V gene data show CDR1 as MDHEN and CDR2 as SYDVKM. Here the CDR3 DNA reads TGTGCCAGCGGGTTAGCGGGGGTCCAAGAGACCCAGTACTTC. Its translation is CASGLAGVQETQYF.

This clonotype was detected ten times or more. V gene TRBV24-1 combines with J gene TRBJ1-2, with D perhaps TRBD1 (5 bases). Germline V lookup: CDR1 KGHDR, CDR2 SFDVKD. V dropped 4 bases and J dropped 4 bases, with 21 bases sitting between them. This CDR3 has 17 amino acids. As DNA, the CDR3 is TGTGCCACCAGTGAGGGCGGGAGGGGTGCCGAAACCTATGGCTACACCTTC. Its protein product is CATSEGGRGAETYGYTF.

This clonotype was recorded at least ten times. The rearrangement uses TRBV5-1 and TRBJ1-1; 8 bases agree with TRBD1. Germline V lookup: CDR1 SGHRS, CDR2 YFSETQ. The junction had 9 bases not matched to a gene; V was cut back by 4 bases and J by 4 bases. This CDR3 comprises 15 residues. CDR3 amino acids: CASSVDGQGGTEAFF. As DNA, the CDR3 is TGCGCCAGCAGCGTTGATGGACAGGGCGGCACTGAAGCTTTCTTT.

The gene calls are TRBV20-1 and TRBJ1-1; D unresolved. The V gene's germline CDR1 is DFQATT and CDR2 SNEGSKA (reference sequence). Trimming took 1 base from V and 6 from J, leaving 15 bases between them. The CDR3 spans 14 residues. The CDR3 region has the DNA TGCAGTGCTAGAGTTTTCATGGACTCAGCTGAAGCTTTCTTT. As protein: CSARVFMDSAEAFF.

The CDR3 sequence is CASSFLAGDETQYF. The CDR3 DNA follows: TGTGCCAGCAGCTTCCTAGCGGGAGATGAGACCCAGTACTTC. This chain connects TRBV7-2 to TRBJ2-5; 10 bases map to TRBD2. The CDR3 totals 14 residues. From germline, CDR1 is SGHTA and CDR2 FQGNSA. Trimming took 3 bases from V and 5 from J; bases not matched to a gene: 3.

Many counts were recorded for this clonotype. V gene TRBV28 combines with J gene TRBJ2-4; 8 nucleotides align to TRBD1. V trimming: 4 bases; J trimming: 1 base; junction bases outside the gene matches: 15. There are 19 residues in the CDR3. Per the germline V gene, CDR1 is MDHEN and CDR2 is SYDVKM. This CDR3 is CASSYQGARRSRAKNIQYF. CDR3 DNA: TGTGCCAGCAGTTATCAGGGGGCGCGACGTAGTAGGGCCAAAAACATTCAGTACTTC.

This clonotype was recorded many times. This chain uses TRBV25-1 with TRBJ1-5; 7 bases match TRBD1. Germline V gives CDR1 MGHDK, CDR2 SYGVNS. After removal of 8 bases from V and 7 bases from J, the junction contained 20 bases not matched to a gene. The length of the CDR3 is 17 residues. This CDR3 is CASGLRRKEGARQPQHF. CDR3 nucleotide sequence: TGTGCCAGCGGGCTAAGAAGGAAAGAGGGGGCACGGCAGCCCCAGCATTTT. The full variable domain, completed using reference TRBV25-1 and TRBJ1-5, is EADIYQTPRYLVIGTGKKITLECSQTMGHDKMYWYQQDPGMELHLIHYSYGVNSTEKGDLSSESTVSRIRTEHFPLTLESARPSHTSQYLCASGLRRKEGARQPQHFGDGTRLSIL.

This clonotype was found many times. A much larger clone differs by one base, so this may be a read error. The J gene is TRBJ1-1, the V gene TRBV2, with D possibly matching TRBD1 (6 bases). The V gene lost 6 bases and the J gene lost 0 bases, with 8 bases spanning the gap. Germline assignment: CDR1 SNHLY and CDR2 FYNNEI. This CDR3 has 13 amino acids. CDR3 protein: CASRWTVNTEAFF. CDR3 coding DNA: TGTGCCAGCAGATGGACAGTGAACACTGAAGCTTTCTTT.

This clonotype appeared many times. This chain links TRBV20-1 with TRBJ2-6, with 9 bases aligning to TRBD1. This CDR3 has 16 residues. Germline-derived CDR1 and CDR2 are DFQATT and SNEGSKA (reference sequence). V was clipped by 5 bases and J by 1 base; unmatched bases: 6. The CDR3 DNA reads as TGCAGTGCTGCGGCACAGGGGGCATCTGGGGCCAACGTCCTGACTTTC. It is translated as CSAAAQGASGANVLTF.